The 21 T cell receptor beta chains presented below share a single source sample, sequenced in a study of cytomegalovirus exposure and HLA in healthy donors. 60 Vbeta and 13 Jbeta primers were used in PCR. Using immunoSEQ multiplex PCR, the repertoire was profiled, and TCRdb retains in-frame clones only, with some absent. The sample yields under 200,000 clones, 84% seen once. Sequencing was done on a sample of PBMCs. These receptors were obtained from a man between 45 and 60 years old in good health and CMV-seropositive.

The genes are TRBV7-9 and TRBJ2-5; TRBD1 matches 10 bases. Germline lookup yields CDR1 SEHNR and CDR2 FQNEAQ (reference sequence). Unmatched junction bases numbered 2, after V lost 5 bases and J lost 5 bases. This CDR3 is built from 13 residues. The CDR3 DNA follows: TGTGCCAGCAGCCCGGGACAGGGGGAGACCCAGTACTTC. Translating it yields CASSPGQGETQYF.

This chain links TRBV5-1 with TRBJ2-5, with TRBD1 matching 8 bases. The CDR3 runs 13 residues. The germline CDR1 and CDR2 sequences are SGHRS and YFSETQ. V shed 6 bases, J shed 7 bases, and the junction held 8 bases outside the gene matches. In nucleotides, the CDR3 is TGCGCCAGCACCGAGACAGGGGTTGGGACCCAGTACTTC. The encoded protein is CASTETGVGTQYF.

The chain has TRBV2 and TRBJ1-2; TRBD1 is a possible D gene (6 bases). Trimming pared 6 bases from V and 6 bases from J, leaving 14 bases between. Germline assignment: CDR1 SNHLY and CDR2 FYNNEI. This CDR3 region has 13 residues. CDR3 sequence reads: CASSGQLRDGYTF. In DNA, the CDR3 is TGTGCCAGCAGCGGACAGCTTCGGGATGGCTACACCTTC.

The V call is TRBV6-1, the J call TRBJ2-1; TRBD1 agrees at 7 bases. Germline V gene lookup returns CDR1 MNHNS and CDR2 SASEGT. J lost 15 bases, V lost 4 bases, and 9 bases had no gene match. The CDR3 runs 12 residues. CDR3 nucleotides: TGTGCCAGCAGTGGCGACAGGGAAATTCGGTTCTTC. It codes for CASSGDREIRFF.

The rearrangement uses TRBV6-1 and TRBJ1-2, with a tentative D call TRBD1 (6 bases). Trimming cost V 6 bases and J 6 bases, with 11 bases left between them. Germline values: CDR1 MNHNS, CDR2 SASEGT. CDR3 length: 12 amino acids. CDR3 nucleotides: TGTGCCAGCAGACAGGGTTCGCATGGCTACACCTTC. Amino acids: CASRQGSHGYTF.

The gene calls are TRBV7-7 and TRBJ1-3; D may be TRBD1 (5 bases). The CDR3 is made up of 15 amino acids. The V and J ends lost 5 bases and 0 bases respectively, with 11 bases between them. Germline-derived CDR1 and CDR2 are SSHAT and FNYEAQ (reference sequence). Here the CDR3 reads CASSPDSNSGNTIYF. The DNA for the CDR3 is TGTGCCAGCAGCCCTGACAGCAACTCTGGAAACACCATATATTTT. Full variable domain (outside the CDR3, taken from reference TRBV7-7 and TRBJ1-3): GAGVSQSPRYKVTKRGQDVTLRCDPISSHATLYWYQQALGQGPEFLTYFNYEAQPDKSGLPSDRFSAERPEGSISTLTIQRTEQRDSAMYRCASSPDSNSGNTIYFGEGSWLTVV.

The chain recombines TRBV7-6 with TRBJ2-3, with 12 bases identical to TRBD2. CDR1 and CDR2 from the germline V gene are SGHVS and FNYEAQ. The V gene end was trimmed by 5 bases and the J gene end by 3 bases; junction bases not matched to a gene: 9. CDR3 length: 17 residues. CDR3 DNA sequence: TGTGCCAGCAGCCCCGACCCCCTAGCGGGGGGGACAGATACGCAGTATTTT. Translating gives CASSPDPLAGGTDTQYF.

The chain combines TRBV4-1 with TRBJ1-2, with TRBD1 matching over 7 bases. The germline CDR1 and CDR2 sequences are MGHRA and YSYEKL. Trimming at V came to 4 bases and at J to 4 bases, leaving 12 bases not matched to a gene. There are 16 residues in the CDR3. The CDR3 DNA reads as TGCGCCAGCAGCCTATCTAGGGCAGGGGGTCTCTATGGCTACACCTTC. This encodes CASSLSRAGGLYGYTF.

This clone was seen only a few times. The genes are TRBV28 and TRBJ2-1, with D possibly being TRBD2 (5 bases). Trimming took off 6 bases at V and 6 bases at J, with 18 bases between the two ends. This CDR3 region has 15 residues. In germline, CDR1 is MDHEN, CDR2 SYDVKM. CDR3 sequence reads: CASRKAPPGINEQFF. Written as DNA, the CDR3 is TGTGCCAGCAGAAAAGCCCCCCCGGGAATCAATGAGCAGTTCTTC.

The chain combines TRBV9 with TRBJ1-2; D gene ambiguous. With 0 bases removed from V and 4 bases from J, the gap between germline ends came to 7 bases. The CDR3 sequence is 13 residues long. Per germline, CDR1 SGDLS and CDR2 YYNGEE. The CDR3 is CASSVDSGYGYTF. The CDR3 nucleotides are TGTGCCAGCAGCGTAGACAGCGGCTATGGCTACACCTTC.

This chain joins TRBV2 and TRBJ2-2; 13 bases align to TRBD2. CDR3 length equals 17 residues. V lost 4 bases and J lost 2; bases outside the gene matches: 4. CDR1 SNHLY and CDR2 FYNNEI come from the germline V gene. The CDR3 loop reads CASSGTSGRVNTGELFF. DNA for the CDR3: TGTGCCAGCAGTGGAACTAGCGGGAGGGTTAACACCGGGGAGCTGTTTTTT.

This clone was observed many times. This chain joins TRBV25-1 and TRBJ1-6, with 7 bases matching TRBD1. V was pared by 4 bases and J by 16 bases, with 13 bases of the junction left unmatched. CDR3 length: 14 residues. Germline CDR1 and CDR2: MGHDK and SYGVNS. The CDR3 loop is CASSAGTVWSPLHF. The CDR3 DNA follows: TGTGCCAGCAGTGCCGGGACAGTCTGGTCTCCTCTCCACTTT.

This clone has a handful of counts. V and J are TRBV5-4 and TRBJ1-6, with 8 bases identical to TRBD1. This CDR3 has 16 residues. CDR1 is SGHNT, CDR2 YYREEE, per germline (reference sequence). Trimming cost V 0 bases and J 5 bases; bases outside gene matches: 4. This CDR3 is CASSLGTGLNNSPLHF. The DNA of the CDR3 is TGTGCCAGCAGCTTGGGGACAGGGTTAAATAATTCACCCCTCCACTTT.

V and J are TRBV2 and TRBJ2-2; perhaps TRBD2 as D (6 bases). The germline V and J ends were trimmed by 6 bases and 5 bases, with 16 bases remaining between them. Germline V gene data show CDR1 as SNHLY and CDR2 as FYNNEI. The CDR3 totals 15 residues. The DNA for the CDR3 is TGTGCCAGCAGCCAGGTGGGGGGACTGACCGGGGAGCTGTTTTTT. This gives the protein CASSQVGGLTGELFF.

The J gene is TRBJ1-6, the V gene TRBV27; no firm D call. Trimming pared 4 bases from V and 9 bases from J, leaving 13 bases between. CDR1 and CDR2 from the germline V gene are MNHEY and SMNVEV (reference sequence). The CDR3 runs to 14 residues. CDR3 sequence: CASSWRAAGSPLHF. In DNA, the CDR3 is TGTGCCAGCAGTTGGAGGGCTGCGGGTTCACCCCTCCACTTT.

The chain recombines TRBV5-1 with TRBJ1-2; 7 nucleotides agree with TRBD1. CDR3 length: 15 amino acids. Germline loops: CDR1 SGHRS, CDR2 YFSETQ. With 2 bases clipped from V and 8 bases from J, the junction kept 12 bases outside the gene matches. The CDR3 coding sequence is TGCGCCAGCAGCTTTGGACGGACAGGCGAACTAGGCTACACCTTC. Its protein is CASSFGRTGELGYTF.

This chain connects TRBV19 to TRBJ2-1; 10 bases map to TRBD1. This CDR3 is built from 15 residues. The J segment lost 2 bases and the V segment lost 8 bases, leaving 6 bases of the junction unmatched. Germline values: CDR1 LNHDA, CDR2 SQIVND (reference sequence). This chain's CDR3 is CASEKGTGAYNEQFF. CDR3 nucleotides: TGTGCCAGTGAGAAGGGGACAGGGGCCTACAATGAGCAGTTCTTC.

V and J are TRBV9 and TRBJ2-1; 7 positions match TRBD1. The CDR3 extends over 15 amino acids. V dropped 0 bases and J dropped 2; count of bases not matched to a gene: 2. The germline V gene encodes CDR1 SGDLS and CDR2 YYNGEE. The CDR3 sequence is CASSVDQGAYNEQFF. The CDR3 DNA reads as TGTGCCAGCAGCGTAGACCAGGGGGCCTACAATGAGCAGTTCTTC.

For the CDR3, the DNA is TGTGCCAGCAGACGGACAGGGGCTGGGTACACTGAAGCTTTCTTT. Translation: CASRRTGAGYTEAFF. This chain links TRBV6-5 with TRBJ1-1; 9 nucleotides align to TRBD1. There are 15 residues in the CDR3. Germline V lookup: CDR1 MNHEY, CDR2 SVGAGI. V was clipped by 6 bases and J by 3 bases; unmatched bases: 8.

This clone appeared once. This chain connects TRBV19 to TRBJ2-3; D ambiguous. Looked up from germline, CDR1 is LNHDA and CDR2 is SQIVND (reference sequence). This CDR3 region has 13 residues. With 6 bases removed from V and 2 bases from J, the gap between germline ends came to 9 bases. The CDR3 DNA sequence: TGTGCCAGTAGGGCGGTCCCCACAGATACGCAGTATTTT. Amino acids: CASRAVPTDTQYF.

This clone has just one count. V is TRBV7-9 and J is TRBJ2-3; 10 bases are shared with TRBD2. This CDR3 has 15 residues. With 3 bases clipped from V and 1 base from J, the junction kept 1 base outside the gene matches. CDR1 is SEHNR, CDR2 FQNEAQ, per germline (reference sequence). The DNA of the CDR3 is TGTGCCAGCAGCTTCGGACTAGCGGGCACAGATACGCAGTATTTT. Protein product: CASSFGLAGTDTQYF.